The rows below give T cell receptor beta chains drawn from one sample of a study of T cells in Graves' hyperthyroidism and ophthalmopathy. TCRdb processed the multiplex PCR reads anew with MiXCR; each CDR3 protein has one entry. This table holds about 640,000 distinct CDR3 sequences, approximately 15% found once. The source material was blood. These receptors were collected from a woman in her forties or fifties with Graves' ophthalmopathy. CDR3s include the opening cysteine and the closing phenylalanine or tryptophan. D genes are given only for firm matches. Not every row has a clone size; where given, it reads once, few, many or a size class.

D: .
J: TRBJ2-1
V: TRBV6-2/TRBV6-3
size: .
length: 14
DNA: TGTGCCAGCAGCTTAGGGAATGCCCACAATGAGCAGTTCTTC
CDR3: CASSLGNAHNEQFF

D: .
J: TRBJ2-2
V: TRBV4-3
size: .
length: 16
DNA: TGCGCCAGCAGCCAAGACATCTACAGGGCCCCCGGGGAGCTGTTTTTT
CDR3: CASSQDIYRAPGELFF

D: .
J: TRBJ2-3
V: TRBV6-1
size: .
length: 16
DNA: TGTGCCAGCAGTGAACCCCCTAGCCGAAGCACAGATACGCAGTATTTT
CDR3: CASSEPPSRSTDTQYF

D: .
J: TRBJ2-2
V: TRBV27
size: .
length: 13
DNA: TGTGCCAGCAGTTTGAGACTAGGGTGGGAGCTGTTTTTT
CDR3: CASSLRLGWELFF

D: .
J: TRBJ1-5
V: TRBV20-1
size: many
length: 16
DNA: TGCAGTGCTAGCACAGGCCACCTAGTTGACAATCAGCCCCAGCATTTT
CDR3: CSASTGHLVDNQPQHF

D: TRBD2
J: TRBJ2-5
V: TRBV11-2
size: many
length: 15
DNA: TGTGCCAGCAGCTTACGGAGTAGCGGGAGTGAGACCCAGTACTTC
CDR3: CASSLRSSGSETQYF

D: .
J: TRBJ2-4
V: TRBV28
size: many
length: 15
DNA: TGTGCCAGCAGCCCCCCAGGGTGGGCCAAAAACATTCAGTACTTC
CDR3: CASSPPGWAKNIQYF

D: .
J: TRBJ2-3
V: TRBV20-1
size: many
length: 14
DNA: TGCAGTGCTAGGATAGCGTCTAGCACAGATACGCAGTATTTT
CDR3: CSARIASSTDTQYF

D: .
J: TRBJ1-1
V: TRBV6-2/TRBV6-3
size: .
length: 16
DNA: TGTGCCAGCAGACCGTTGGGACGGACGTTTAACACTGAAGCTTTCTTT
CDR3: CASRPLGRTFNTEAFF

D: TRBD2
J: TRBJ2-7
V: TRBV20-1
size: many
length: 14
DNA: TGCAGTGCTAGAGTTACTAGCGGAGTGTACGAGCAGTACTTC
CDR3: CSARVTSGVYEQYF

D: .
J: TRBJ2-7
V: TRBV28
size: many
length: 18
DNA: TGTGCCAGTACTCCTTCCGGAGGGCCTACAGTAACAAACTACGAGCAGTACTTC
CDR3: CASTPSGGPTVTNYEQYF

D: TRBD2
J: TRBJ2-5
V: TRBV7-2
size: many
length: 18
DNA: TGTGCCAGCAGCTTGGAATATTCAGTGAGCGGGACCTCGGGGGCCCAGTACTTC
CDR3: CASSLEYSVSGTSGAQYF

D: TRBD1
J: TRBJ1-2
V: TRBV6-2/TRBV6-3
size: many
length: 14
DNA: TGTGCCAGCAGTTACCCCGGACAGGGAGGCGGCTACACCTTC
CDR3: CASSYPGQGGGYTF

D: TRBD1
J: TRBJ2-7
V: TRBV12-5
size: .
length: 15
DNA: TGTGCTAGTGGTTTGGGGACAGGACCTTCCTACGAGCAGTACTTC
CDR3: CASGLGTGPSYEQYF

D: .
J: TRBJ2-7
V: TRBV7-8
size: many
length: 15
DNA: TGTGCCAGCAGCTTTCGAGACAGAGGTGGATACGAGCAGTACTTC
CDR3: CASSFRDRGGYEQYF

D: TRBD1
J: TRBJ1-1
V: TRBV6-1
size: .
length: 15
DNA: TGTGCCAGCAGCCCCAGGACAGGGAGTGCCACTGAAGCTTTCTTT
CDR3: CASSPRTGSATEAFF

D: TRBD2
J: TRBJ2-1
V: TRBV7-2
size: many
length: 18
DNA: TGTGCCAGCAGCTTAGTCGGGCGGGAGGGCCGGCATTACAATGAGCAGTTCTTC
CDR3: CASSLVGREGRHYNEQFF

D: .
J: TRBJ2-4
V: TRBV19
size: few
length: 17
DNA: TGTGCCAGTAGTATGAGGAGGGTACAGGTAGCCAAAAACATTCAGTACTTC
CDR3: CASSMRRVQVAKNIQYF

D: .
J: TRBJ2-2
V: TRBV7-9
size: few
length: 16
DNA: TGTGCCAGCAGCCTTAGACAAGTTTTCGACCCCGGGGAGCTGTTTTTT
CDR3: CASSLRQVFDPGELFF

D: TRBD2
J: TRBJ2-2
V: TRBV2
size: many
length: 13
DNA: TGTGCCAGCAGGGCGGGGGTTGCCGGGGAGCTGTTTTTT
CDR3: CASRAGVAGELFF

D: .
J: TRBJ1-1
V: TRBV2
size: once
length: 15
DNA: TGTGCCAGAAAAGTTCCGGGAGCCCCGAACACTGAAGCTTTCTTT
CDR3: CARKVPGAPNTEAFF

D: TRBD1
J: TRBJ2-2
V: TRBV4-1
size: many
length: 16
DNA: TGCGCCAGCAGCCAAGAAGGACAGGGGTCCACCGGGGAGCTGTTTTTT
CDR3: CASSQEGQGSTGELFF

D: TRBD1
J: TRBJ2-4
V: TRBV27
size: many
length: 16
DNA: TGTGCCAGCAGTTTATGGGGGGGACAGGGTAGAAACATTCAGTACTTC
CDR3: CASSLWGGQGRNIQYF

D: .
J: TRBJ1-5
V: TRBV18
size: many
length: 16
DNA: TGTGCCAGCTCACCCGGAGTTGGGGGTGGCAATCAGCCCCAGCATTTT
CDR3: CASSPGVGGGNQPQHF

D: .
J: TRBJ2-5
V: TRBV9
size: .
length: 15
DNA: TGTGCCAGCAGCGTAGCTGCCAGGGGTGGGGAGACCCAGTACTTC
CDR3: CASSVAARGGETQYF

D: .
J: TRBJ1-3
V: TRBV12-3/TRBV12-4
size: many
length: 15
DNA: TGTGCCAGCAGTGAACAGGGAATCTCTGGAAACACCATATATTTT
CDR3: CASSEQGISGNTIYF

D: .
J: TRBJ2-7
V: TRBV2
size: many
length: 13
DNA: TGTGCCAGCAGCCACGGGTCTCTCTACGAGCAGTACTTC
CDR3: CASSHGSLYEQYF

D: .
J: TRBJ2-1
V: TRBV3-1
size: many
length: 13
DNA: TGTGCCAGCAGCCAAGCAATTTTCCGTGAGCAGTTCTTC
CDR3: CASSQAIFREQFF

D: .
J: TRBJ2-1
V: TRBV11-1
size: many
length: 15
DNA: TGTGCCAGCAGCTTAGCGCAGGGGACCCACAATGAGCAGTTCTTC
CDR3: CASSLAQGTHNEQFF

D: .
J: TRBJ2-7
V: TRBV10-3
size: few
length: 15
DNA: TGTGCCATCAGTGAGCCAGAGCAGGGATCCTACGAGCAGTACTTC
CDR3: CAISEPEQGSYEQYF

D: TRBD1
J: TRBJ1-1
V: TRBV9
size: .
length: 16
DNA: TGTGCCAGCAGCGGGGAGCTGACAGGGGTGTTCACTGAAGCTTTCTTT
CDR3: CASSGELTGVFTEAFF

D: .
J: TRBJ1-1
V: TRBV6-2/TRBV6-3
size: many
length: 14
DNA: TGTGCCAGCAGATCAGGGTCTGTTGTCACTGAAGCTTTCTTT
CDR3: CASRSGSVVTEAFF

D: .
J: TRBJ2-3
V: TRBV6-5
size: .
length: 16
DNA: TGTGCCAGCAGTTACTCAGGCACATTCAACACAGATACGCAGTATTTT
CDR3: CASSYSGTFNTDTQYF

D: TRBD1
J: TRBJ1-1
V: TRBV7-8
size: many
length: 15
DNA: TGTGCCAACAGCGGCAGGACAGGGGTGAACACTGAAGCTTTCTTT
CDR3: CANSGRTGVNTEAFF

D: TRBD2
J: TRBJ2-1
V: TRBV24-1
size: many
length: 18
DNA: TGTGCCACCAGTGATTCGGGACTAGCGAGAGTTTCCTACAATGAGCAGTTCTTC
CDR3: CATSDSGLARVSYNEQFF

D: TRBD2
J: TRBJ2-4
V: TRBV20-1
size: .
length: 15
DNA: TGCAGTGCTAGGGGACTAGCGGGACCCAAAAACATTCAGTACTTC
CDR3: CSARGLAGPKNIQYF

D: .
J: TRBJ2-3
V: TRBV29-1
size: many
length: 15
DNA: TGCAGCGTGGCGGGACAGAGACGAGGCACAGATACGCAGTATTTT
CDR3: CSVAGQRRGTDTQYF

D: TRBD1
J: TRBJ2-3
V: TRBV20-1
size: .
length: 15
DNA: TGCAGTGCTAGAGATCCGCGACAGGGAACAGATACGCAGTATTTT
CDR3: CSARDPRQGTDTQYF

D: .
J: TRBJ2-5
V: TRBV29-1
size: many
length: 12
DNA: TGCAGCGTTTTCCTAGCATCGGAGACCCAGTACTTC
CDR3: CSVFLASETQYF

D: TRBD1
J: TRBJ2-2
V: TRBV24-1
size: few
length: 17
DNA: TGTGCCACCAGTGAACCAACTGACAGGGCTAACACCGGGGAGCTGTTTTTT
CDR3: CATSEPTDRANTGELFF

D: .
J: TRBJ2-4
V: TRBV20-1
size: few
length: 14
DNA: TGCAGTGCTAGTGAAGGAACAGCCAAAAACATTCAGTACTTC
CDR3: CSASEGTAKNIQYF

D: .
J: TRBJ2-3
V: TRBV27
size: many
length: 17
DNA: TGTGCCAGCAGTTCGGAGGGTAGTAGGGCTAGTGTGGATACGCAGTATTTT
CDR3: CASSSEGSRASVDTQYF

D: TRBD2
J: TRBJ2-1
V: TRBV29-1
size: .
length: 17
DNA: TGCAGCGTTGAGGGACTAGCGGACCACCTCAACTACAATGAGCAGTTCTTC
CDR3: CSVEGLADHLNYNEQFF

D: TRBD2
J: TRBJ2-1
V: TRBV11-3
size: few
length: 18
DNA: TGTGCCAGCAGACCAGGACTAGCTGTTACCGTATTGCGTAATGAGCAGTTCTTC
CDR3: CASRPGLAVTVLRNEQFF

D: .
J: TRBJ2-1
V: TRBV7-8
size: many
length: 12
DNA: TGTGCCAGCAGCTTAGTTCTGAACCAGCAGTTCTTC
CDR3: CASSLVLNQQFF

D: TRBD1
J: TRBJ1-5
V: TRBV7-8
size: many
length: 19
DNA: TGTGCCAGCAGCCACGACAGGGGGCGCCTCGGGGGGTTCAATCAGCCCCAGCATTTT
CDR3: CASSHDRGRLGGFNQPQHF

D: .
J: TRBJ2-1
V: TRBV20-1
size: many
length: 14
DNA: TGCAGTGCTAGGGAAATGGCGACTTACAATGAGCAGTTCTTC
CDR3: CSAREMATYNEQFF

D: .
J: TRBJ2-7
V: TRBV7-2
size: many
length: 15
DNA: TGTGCCAGCAGGTTGACACAGGGCTTCTCCTACGAGCAGTACTTC
CDR3: CASRLTQGFSYEQYF

D: .
J: TRBJ2-7
V: TRBV20-1
size: many
length: 11
DNA: TGCAGTGCTAGGGACGGATACGAGCAGTACTTC
CDR3: CSARDGYEQYF

D: TRBD2
J: TRBJ2-7
V: TRBV20-1
size: many
length: 16
DNA: TGCAGTGCTAGAGAACTAGCGGGAGCCTCCATTTACGAGCAGTACTTC
CDR3: CSARELAGASIYEQYF

D: .
J: TRBJ2-7
V: TRBV27
size: many
length: 14
DNA: TGTGCCAGCAGTTTATTCGGGAGCTCCTACGAGCAGTACTTC
CDR3: CASSLFGSSYEQYF

D: TRBD1
J: TRBJ1-6
V: TRBV19
size: few
length: 13
DNA: TGTGCCAGTGGGGACAGGGTGGTGTCACCCCTCCACTTT
CDR3: CASGDRVVSPLHF